A selection of T cell receptor beta chains follows, all from one sample in a study of blood T cell repertoires in COVID-19. The assay was immunoSEQ multiplex PCR, and TCRdb's table has in-frame clones only and misses some. Here the sample spans roughly 380,000 clones, 89% being singletons. What was sequenced was peripheral blood. These TCRs come from a woman in her thirties or forties with COVID-19, enrolled during active disease. CDR3s include the opening cysteine and the closing phenylalanine or tryptophan. D genes are given only for firm matches. Clone sizes are given selectively: once, few, many, or a class where the clone is expanded.

abundance: .; j_gene: TRBJ2-7; d_gene: .; v_gene: TRBV6-4; CDR3nt: TGTGCCAGCAGTGTGTCCGATGAGGGAGGCTACGAGCAGTACTTC; CDR3aa: CASSVSDEGGYEQYF
abundance: .; j_gene: TRBJ2-7; d_gene: .; v_gene: TRBV21-1; CDR3nt: TGTGCCAGGCCCCTATGGGACAGTGATACCTACGAGCAGTACTTC; CDR3aa: CARPLWDSDTYEQYF
abundance: .; j_gene: TRBJ1-2; d_gene: TRBD1; v_gene: TRBV9; CDR3nt: TGTGCCAGCAGTCATCCATCCGGGACAGGCTATGGCTACACCTTC; CDR3aa: CASSHPSGTGYGYTF
abundance: .; j_gene: TRBJ1-5; d_gene: .; v_gene: TRBV7-9; CDR3nt: TGTGCCAGCAGCTTAGGCCCAGGGGCAGAACAGCCCCAGCATTTT; CDR3aa: CASSLGPGAEQPQHF
abundance: .; j_gene: TRBJ1-1; d_gene: .; v_gene: TRBV10-3; CDR3nt: TGTGCCATCAGTGAAGCGGTGGGGCGGGGATCGGGAAACACTGAAGCTTTCTTT; CDR3aa: CAISEAVGRGSGNTEAFF
abundance: .; j_gene: TRBJ1-4; d_gene: TRBD1; v_gene: TRBV5-1; CDR3nt: TGCGCCAGCAGCTTGGCGGGACAGGGCGCGGGGGATGAAAAACTGTTTTTT; CDR3aa: CASSLAGQGAGDEKLFF
abundance: .; j_gene: TRBJ1-1; d_gene: .; v_gene: TRBV18; CDR3nt: TGTGCCAGCTCACCTATTACAGTGATGAACACTGAAGCTTTCTTT; CDR3aa: CASSPITVMNTEAFF
abundance: .; j_gene: TRBJ2-7; d_gene: .; v_gene: TRBV30; CDR3nt: TGTGCCTGGAGTGTGGCCGGGATCTCCTACGAGCAGTACTTC; CDR3aa: CAWSVAGISYEQYF
abundance: .; j_gene: TRBJ2-7; d_gene: TRBD2; v_gene: TRBV9; CDR3nt: TGTGCCAGCAGCCCAGATAGCGGGAGTGTCACAGGCTACGAGCAGTACTTC; CDR3aa: CASSPDSGSVTGYEQYF
abundance: .; j_gene: TRBJ2-7; d_gene: TRBD1; v_gene: TRBV5-5; CDR3nt: TGTGCCAGCAGCTGGGCATGGGACAGCTCCTACGAGCAGTACTTC; CDR3aa: CASSWAWDSSYEQYF
abundance: .; j_gene: TRBJ2-7; d_gene: .; v_gene: TRBV7-2; CDR3nt: TGTGCCAGCAGCTTAGTCCGGGGAACGTACGAGCAGTACTTC; CDR3aa: CASSLVRGTYEQYF
abundance: .; j_gene: TRBJ2-7; d_gene: TRBD1; v_gene: TRBV28; CDR3nt: TGTGCCAGCAGCCCAGTGACAGGGTTTCCCCCTAGGGAGCAGTACTTC; CDR3aa: CASSPVTGFPPREQYF
abundance: .; j_gene: TRBJ1-6; d_gene: TRBD1; v_gene: TRBV2; CDR3nt: TGTGCCAGCAGGAAACAGGGGGCGCGAAATTCACCCCTCCACTTT; CDR3aa: CASRKQGARNSPLHF
abundance: once; j_gene: TRBJ1-4; d_gene: .; v_gene: TRBV29-1; CDR3nt: TGCAGCGTGGACCTTTGGGGGGACGAAAAACTGTTTTTT; CDR3aa: CSVDLWGDEKLFF
abundance: few; j_gene: TRBJ1-2; d_gene: .; v_gene: TRBV5-1; CDR3nt: TGCGCCAGCAGTCTGGACTCAACCTATGGCTACACCTTC; CDR3aa: CASSLDSTYGYTF
abundance: .; j_gene: TRBJ1-1; d_gene: TRBD1; v_gene: TRBV7-9; CDR3nt: TGTGCCAGCAGCTTAGTCAGGGGGGTCACTGAAGCTTTCTTT; CDR3aa: CASSLVRGVTEAFF
abundance: .; j_gene: TRBJ2-7; d_gene: .; v_gene: TRBV11-3; CDR3nt: TGTGCCAGCAGCTTAGAGTTGTCGACACGGGACACGGGCTACGAGCAGTACTTC; CDR3aa: CASSLELSTRDTGYEQYF
abundance: once; j_gene: TRBJ2-7; d_gene: .; v_gene: TRBV28; CDR3nt: TGTGCCAGCAGTTTCGTGCCTAGCCCCACTCTCTACGAGCAGTACTTC; CDR3aa: CASSFVPSPTLYEQYF
abundance: .; j_gene: TRBJ1-1; d_gene: .; v_gene: TRBV28; CDR3nt: TGTGCCAGCAGTTTATGGAAGGGGGACATGAACACTGAAGCTTTCTTT; CDR3aa: CASSLWKGDMNTEAFF
abundance: .; j_gene: TRBJ2-7; d_gene: TRBD1; v_gene: TRBV9; CDR3nt: TGTGCCAGCAGCGTAGGGGGGACAGGGGGCTTCTACGAGCAGTACTTC; CDR3aa: CASSVGGTGGFYEQYF
abundance: .; j_gene: TRBJ2-1; d_gene: TRBD2; v_gene: TRBV19; CDR3nt: TGTGCCAGTAGCCCCGAAGGCAGCGGGAGTTTTTTCTTC; CDR3aa: CASSPEGSGSFFF
abundance: .; j_gene: TRBJ2-1; d_gene: TRBD2; v_gene: TRBV18; CDR3nt: TGTGCCAGCTCACCGATCGGGAGGAGTGAGCAGTTCTTC; CDR3aa: CASSPIGRSEQFF
abundance: .; j_gene: TRBJ1-1; d_gene: .; v_gene: TRBV5-5; CDR3nt: TGTGCCAGCAGCTTGGTAGGACAGAGCTATGAAGCTTTCTTT; CDR3aa: CASSLVGQSYEAFF
abundance: .; j_gene: TRBJ1-5; d_gene: .; v_gene: TRBV10-1; CDR3nt: TGCGCCAGCAGTGATGGGACGGACTATTATCAGCCCCAGCATTTT; CDR3aa: CASSDGTDYYQPQHF
abundance: .; j_gene: TRBJ1-4; d_gene: TRBD1; v_gene: TRBV3-1/TRBV3-2; CDR3nt: TGTGCCAGCAGCCTCCGGACAGGGAGGGATGAAAAACTGTTTTTT; CDR3aa: CASSLRTGRDEKLFF
abundance: .; j_gene: TRBJ1-4; d_gene: .; v_gene: TRBV18; CDR3nt: TGTGCCAGCTCACCATATGTCCGGTCAACTAATGAAAAACTGTTTTTT; CDR3aa: CASSPYVRSTNEKLFF
abundance: .; j_gene: TRBJ1-4; d_gene: .; v_gene: TRBV18; CDR3nt: TGTGCCAGCTCGACAAACAGCCCGCGAGGGGAAAAACTGTTTTTT; CDR3aa: CASSTNSPRGEKLFF
abundance: .; j_gene: TRBJ2-7; d_gene: TRBD1; v_gene: TRBV28; CDR3nt: TGTGCCAGCTCCCTAATGACAGGGGTCCGGGGCGAGCAGTACTTC; CDR3aa: CASSLMTGVRGEQYF
abundance: .; j_gene: TRBJ2-7; d_gene: TRBD1; v_gene: TRBV28; CDR3nt: TGTGCCAGCAGTTTAGCCGGGACAGGGGGCTACGAGCAGTACTTC; CDR3aa: CASSLAGTGGYEQYF
abundance: .; j_gene: TRBJ1-4; d_gene: TRBD1; v_gene: TRBV27; CDR3nt: TGTGCCAGCAGTTTCTCGGTACAGGGGGGAGAAAAACTGTTTTTT; CDR3aa: CASSFSVQGGEKLFF
abundance: .; j_gene: TRBJ1-6; d_gene: TRBD1; v_gene: TRBV12-5; CDR3nt: TGTGCTAGTGGACTACAGGGGGGACAATCACCCCTCCACTTT; CDR3aa: CASGLQGGQSPLHF
abundance: .; j_gene: TRBJ1-1; d_gene: TRBD1; v_gene: TRBV28; CDR3nt: TGTGCCAGCAGCCGACGCCCTACAGGGGGGGCTTTCTTT; CDR3aa: CASSRRPTGGAFF
abundance: .; j_gene: TRBJ1-1; d_gene: TRBD1; v_gene: TRBV2; CDR3nt: TGTGCCAGCAGTGGACAGGGGACTTCGGACACTGAAGCTTTCTTT; CDR3aa: CASSGQGTSDTEAFF
abundance: .; j_gene: TRBJ1-5; d_gene: TRBD1; v_gene: TRBV28; CDR3nt: TGTGCCAGCAGTTGGGGACAGGGGGCGAATCAGCCCCAGCATTTT; CDR3aa: CASSWGQGANQPQHF
abundance: once; j_gene: TRBJ1-5; d_gene: .; v_gene: TRBV19; CDR3nt: TGTGCCAGTAGGGACATTGCCAATCAGCCCCAGCATTTT; CDR3aa: CASRDIANQPQHF
abundance: .; j_gene: TRBJ2-7; d_gene: TRBD2; v_gene: TRBV19; CDR3nt: TGTGCCAGTAGTAAGGGACTAAACTACGAGCAGTACTTC; CDR3aa: CASSKGLNYEQYF
abundance: .; j_gene: TRBJ1-2; d_gene: .; v_gene: TRBV6-1; CDR3nt: TGTGCCAGCAGTGAAGGTCCTTCTAACTATGGCTACACCTTC; CDR3aa: CASSEGPSNYGYTF
abundance: .; j_gene: TRBJ2-1; d_gene: TRBD2; v_gene: TRBV5-1; CDR3nt: TGCGCCAGCAGCTTTGCCGGGACTAGCGGGTACAATGAGCAGTTCTTC; CDR3aa: CASSFAGTSGYNEQFF
abundance: .; j_gene: TRBJ2-5; d_gene: .; v_gene: TRBV12-3/TRBV12-4; CDR3nt: TGTGCCAGCACCCGGGACTTCGAGACCCAGTACTTC; CDR3aa: CASTRDFETQYF
abundance: .; j_gene: TRBJ2-7; d_gene: .; v_gene: TRBV19; CDR3nt: TGTGCCAGTAGTATAGAGGCGCTTTCCCAGGGGTACGAGCAGTACTTC; CDR3aa: CASSIEALSQGYEQYF
abundance: .; j_gene: TRBJ2-2; d_gene: .; v_gene: TRBV6-6; CDR3nt: TGTGCCAGCAGGGGAGAGGGATCGGCCGGGGAGCTGTTTTTT; CDR3aa: CASRGEGSAGELFF